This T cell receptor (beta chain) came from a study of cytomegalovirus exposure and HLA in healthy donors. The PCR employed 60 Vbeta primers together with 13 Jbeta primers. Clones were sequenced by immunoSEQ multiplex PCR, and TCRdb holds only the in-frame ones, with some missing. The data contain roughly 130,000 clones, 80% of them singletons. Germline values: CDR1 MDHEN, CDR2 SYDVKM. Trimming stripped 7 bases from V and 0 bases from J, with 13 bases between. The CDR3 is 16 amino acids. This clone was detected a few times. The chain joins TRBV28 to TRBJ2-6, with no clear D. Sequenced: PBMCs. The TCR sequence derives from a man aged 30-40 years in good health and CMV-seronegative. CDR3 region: CASTAGAYSGANVLTF. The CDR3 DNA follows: TGTGCCAGCACGGCAGGCGCCTACTCTGGGGCCAACGTCCTGACTTTC.